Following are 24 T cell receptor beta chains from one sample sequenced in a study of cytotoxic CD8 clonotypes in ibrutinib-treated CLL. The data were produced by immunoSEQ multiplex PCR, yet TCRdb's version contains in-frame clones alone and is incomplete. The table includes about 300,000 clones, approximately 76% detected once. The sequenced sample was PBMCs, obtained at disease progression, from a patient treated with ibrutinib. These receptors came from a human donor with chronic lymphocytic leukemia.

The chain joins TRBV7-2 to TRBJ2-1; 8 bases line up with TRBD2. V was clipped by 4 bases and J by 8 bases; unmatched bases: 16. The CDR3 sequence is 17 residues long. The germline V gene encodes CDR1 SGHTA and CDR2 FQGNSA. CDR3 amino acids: CASSYRRASGLRDEQFF. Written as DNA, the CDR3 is TGTGCCAGCAGCTACCGACGCGCTAGCGGGCTTAGGGATGAGCAGTTCTTC.

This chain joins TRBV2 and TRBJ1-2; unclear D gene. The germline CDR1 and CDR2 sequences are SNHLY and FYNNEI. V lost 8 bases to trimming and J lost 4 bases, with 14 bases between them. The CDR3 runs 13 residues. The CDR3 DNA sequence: TGTGCCAGCGGAGGCGGTGGGGTCTATGGCTACACCTTC. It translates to CASGGGGVYGYTF.

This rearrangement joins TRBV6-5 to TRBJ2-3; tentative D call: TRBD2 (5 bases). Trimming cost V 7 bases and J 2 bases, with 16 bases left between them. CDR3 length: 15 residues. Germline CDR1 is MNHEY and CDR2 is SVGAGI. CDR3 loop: CASNAERPSTDTQYF. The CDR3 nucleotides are TGTGCCAGCAATGCCGAGCGGCCTTCCACAGATACGCAGTATTTT.

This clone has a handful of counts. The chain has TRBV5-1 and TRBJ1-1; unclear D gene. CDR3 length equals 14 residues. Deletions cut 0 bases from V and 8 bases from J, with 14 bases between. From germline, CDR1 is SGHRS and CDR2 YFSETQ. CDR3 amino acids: CASSLVWGGDEAFF. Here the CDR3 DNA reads TGCGCCAGCAGCTTGGTGTGGGGAGGTGACGAAGCTTTCTTT.

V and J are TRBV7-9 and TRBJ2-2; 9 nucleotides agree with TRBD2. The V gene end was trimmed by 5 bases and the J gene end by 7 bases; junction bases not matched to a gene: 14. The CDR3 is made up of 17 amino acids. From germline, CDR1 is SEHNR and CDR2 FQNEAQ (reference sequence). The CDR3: CASSATWTSDLGGELFF. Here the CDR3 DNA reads TGTGCCAGCAGCGCGACCTGGACTAGCGACCTCGGCGGGGAGCTGTTTTTT.

The CDR3 bases are TGCGCCAGCAGCCAAGTCTTTGGAGAGACCCAGTACTTC. Residues: CASSQVFGETQYF. The J gene is TRBJ2-5, the V gene TRBV4-1; no clear D gene. Germline CDR1 reads MGHRA; CDR2 reads YSYEKL. This CDR3 spans 13 amino acids. Trimming took off 1 base at V and 4 bases at J, with 7 bases between the two ends.

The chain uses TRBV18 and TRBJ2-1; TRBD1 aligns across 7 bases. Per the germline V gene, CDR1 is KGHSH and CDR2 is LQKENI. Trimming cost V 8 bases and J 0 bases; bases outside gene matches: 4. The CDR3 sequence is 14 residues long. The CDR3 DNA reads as TGTGCCAGCAGGGGACAGAGCTCCTACAATGAGCAGTTCTTC. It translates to CASRGQSSYNEQFF.

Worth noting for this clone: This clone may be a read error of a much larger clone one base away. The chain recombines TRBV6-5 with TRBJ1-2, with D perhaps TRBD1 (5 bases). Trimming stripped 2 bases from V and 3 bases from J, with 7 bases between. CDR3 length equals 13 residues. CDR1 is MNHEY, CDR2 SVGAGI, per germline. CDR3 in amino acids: CASSYGGYYGYTF. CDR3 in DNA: TGTGCCAGCAGTTACGGGGGGTACTATGGCTACACCTTC.

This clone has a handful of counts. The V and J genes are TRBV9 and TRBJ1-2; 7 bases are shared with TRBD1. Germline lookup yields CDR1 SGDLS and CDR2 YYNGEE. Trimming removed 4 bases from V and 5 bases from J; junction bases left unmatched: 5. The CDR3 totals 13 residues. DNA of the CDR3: TGTGCCAGCAGCCTTGACAGGGATTATGGCTACACCTTC. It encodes CASSLDRDYGYTF.

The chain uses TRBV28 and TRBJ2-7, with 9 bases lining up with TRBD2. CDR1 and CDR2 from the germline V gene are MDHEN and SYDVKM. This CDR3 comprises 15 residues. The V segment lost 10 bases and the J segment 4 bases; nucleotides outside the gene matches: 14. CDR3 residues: CATRREGRANYEQYF. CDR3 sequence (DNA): TGTGCCACCAGGCGGGAGGGAAGAGCCAATTACGAGCAGTACTTC.

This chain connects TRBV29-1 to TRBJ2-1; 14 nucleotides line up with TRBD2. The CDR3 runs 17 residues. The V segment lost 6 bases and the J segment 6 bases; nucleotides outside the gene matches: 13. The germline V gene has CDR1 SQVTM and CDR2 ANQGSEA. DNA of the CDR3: TGCAGCGTGGGGGGGCAGGGGACTAGCGGGAGTAGCAATGAGCAGTTCTTC. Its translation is CSVGGQGTSGSSNEQFF.

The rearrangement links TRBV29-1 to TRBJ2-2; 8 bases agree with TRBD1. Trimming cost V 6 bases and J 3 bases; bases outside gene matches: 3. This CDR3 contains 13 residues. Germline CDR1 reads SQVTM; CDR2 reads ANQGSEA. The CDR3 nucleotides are TGCAGCGTAGGACAGGGAGACACCGGGGAGCTGTTTTTT. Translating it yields CSVGQGDTGELFF.

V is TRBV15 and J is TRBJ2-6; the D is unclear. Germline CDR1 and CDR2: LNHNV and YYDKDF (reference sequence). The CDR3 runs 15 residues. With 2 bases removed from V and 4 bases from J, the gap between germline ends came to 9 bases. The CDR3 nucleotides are TGTGCCACCAGCAGACAGGCGGAAGGGGCCAACGTCCTGACTTTC. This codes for CATSRQAEGANVLTF.

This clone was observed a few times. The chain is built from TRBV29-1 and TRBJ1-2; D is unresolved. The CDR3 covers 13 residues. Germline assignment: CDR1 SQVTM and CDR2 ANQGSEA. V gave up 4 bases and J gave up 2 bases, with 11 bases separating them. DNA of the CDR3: TGCAGCGTTGCTCTGAGAGGGAACTATGGCTACACCTTC. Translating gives CSVALRGNYGYTF.

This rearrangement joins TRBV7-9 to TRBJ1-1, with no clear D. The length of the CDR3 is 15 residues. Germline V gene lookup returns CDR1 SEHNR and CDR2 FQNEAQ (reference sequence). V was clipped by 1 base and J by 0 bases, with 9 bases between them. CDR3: CASSLGERVNTEAFF. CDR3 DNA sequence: TGTGCCAGCAGCTTAGGGGAGCGGGTGAACACTGAAGCTTTCTTT.

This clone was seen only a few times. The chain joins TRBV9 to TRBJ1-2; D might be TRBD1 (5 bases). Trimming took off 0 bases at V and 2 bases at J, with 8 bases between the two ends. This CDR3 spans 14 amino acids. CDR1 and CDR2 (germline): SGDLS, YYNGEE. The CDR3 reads CASSVDGGNYGYTF. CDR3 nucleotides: TGTGCCAGCAGCGTAGACGGGGGGAACTATGGCTACACCTTC.

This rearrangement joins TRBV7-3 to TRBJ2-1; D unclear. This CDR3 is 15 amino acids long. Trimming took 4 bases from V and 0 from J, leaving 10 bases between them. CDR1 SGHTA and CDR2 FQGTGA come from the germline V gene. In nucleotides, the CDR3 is TGTGCCAGCAGCTCAGCTGGCGGCTCCTACAATGAGCAGTTCTTC. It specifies CASSSAGGSYNEQFF.

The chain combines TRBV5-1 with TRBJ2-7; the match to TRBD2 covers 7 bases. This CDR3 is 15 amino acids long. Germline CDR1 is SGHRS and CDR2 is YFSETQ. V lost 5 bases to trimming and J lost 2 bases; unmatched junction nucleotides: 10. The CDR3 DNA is TGCGCCAGCAGTTATCGGCCCCGGGGGGCCTACGAGCAGTACTTC. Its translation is CASSYRPRGAYEQYF.

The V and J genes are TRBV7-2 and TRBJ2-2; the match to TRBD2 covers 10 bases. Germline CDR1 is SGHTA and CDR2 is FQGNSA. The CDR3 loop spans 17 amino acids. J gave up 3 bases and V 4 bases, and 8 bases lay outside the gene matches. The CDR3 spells CASSWTLLAGYTGELFF. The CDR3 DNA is TGTGCCAGCAGCTGGACACTACTAGCGGGATACACCGGGGAGCTGTTTTTT.

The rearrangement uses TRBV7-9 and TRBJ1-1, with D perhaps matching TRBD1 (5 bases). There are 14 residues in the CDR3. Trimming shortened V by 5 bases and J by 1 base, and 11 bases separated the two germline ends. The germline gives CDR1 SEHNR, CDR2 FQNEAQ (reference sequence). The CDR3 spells CASSVGTENTEAFF. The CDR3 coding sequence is TGTGCCAGCAGCGTCGGGACCGAGAACACTGAAGCTTTCTTT.

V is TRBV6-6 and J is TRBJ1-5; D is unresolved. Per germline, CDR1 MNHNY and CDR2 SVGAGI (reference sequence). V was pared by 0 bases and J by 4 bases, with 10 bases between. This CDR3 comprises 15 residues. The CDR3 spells CASSYSPNLNQPQHF. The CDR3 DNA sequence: TGTGCCAGCAGTTACTCTCCTAATTTGAATCAGCCCCAGCATTTT.

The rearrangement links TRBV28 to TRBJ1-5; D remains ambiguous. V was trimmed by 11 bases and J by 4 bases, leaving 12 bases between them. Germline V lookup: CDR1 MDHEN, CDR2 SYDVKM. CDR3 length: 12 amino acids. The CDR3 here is CAGGTWNQPQHF. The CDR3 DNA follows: TGTGCCGGAGGTACTTGGAATCAGCCCCAGCATTTT.

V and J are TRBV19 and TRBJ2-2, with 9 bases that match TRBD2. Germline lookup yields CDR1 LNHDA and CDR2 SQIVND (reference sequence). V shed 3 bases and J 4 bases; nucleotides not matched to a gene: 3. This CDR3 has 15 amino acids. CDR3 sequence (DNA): TGTGCCAGTAGTATGCGGGGGGGCCGCACCGGGGAGCTGTTTTTT. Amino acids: CASSMRGGRTGELFF.

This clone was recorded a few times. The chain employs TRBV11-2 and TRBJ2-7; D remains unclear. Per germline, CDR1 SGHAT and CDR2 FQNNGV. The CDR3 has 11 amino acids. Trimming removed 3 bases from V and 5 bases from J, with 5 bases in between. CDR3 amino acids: CASSFRNEQYF. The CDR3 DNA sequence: TGTGCCAGCAGCTTTAGGAACGAGCAGTACTTC.